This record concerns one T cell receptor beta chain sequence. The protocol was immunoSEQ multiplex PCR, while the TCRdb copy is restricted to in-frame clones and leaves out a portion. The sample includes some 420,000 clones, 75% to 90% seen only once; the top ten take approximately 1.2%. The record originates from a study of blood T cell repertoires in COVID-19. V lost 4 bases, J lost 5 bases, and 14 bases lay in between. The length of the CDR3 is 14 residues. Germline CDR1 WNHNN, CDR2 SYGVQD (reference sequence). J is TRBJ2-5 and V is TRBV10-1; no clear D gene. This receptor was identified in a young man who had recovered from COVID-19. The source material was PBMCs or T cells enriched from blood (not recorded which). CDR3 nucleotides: TGCGCCAGCAGTGGCTCCGGAACCGGGGAGACCCAGTACTTC. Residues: CASSGSGTGETQYF.